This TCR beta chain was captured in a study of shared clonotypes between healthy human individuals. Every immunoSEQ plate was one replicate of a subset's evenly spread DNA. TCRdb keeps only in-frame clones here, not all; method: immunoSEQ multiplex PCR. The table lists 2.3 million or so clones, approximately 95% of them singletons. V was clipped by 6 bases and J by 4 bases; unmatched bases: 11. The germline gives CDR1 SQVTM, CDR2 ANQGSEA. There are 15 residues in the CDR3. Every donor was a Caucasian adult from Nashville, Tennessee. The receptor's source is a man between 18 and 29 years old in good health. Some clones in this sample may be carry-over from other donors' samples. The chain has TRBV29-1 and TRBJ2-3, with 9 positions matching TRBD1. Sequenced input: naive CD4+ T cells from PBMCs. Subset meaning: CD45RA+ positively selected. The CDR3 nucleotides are TGCAGCGTGGGGTTGAGGACAGGGGCCGCAGATACGCAGTATTTT. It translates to CSVGLRTGAADTQYF.